These 3 T cell receptor beta chains came from one sample sequenced in a study of low-dose radiotherapy and immunotherapy resistance in tumors. First-strand cDNA relied on TRAV- and TRBV-specific primers spanning alpha and beta chains. A constant-region primer paired with the V-primer adapter amplified TCRs over about 19 PCR cycles. MiXCR, applied by TCRdb to the reads, yields one record per CDR3 protein. The sample carries several thousand distinct CDR3 sequences, about four fifths recorded once. These receptors came from a human donor with advanced metastatic prostate, ovarian, gallbladder or colorectal cancer (not recorded which). This table probably holds off-target reads from a library built for another chain.

This rearrangement joins TRBV2 to TRBJ2-1; 10 bases agree with TRBD2. V lost 6 bases to trimming and J lost 9 bases; unmatched junction nucleotides: 8. Germline V gene data show CDR1 as SNHLY and CDR2 as FYNNEI. The length of the CDR3 is 14 residues. DNA for the CDR3: TGTGCCAGCAGAGAGCGGGGGGGCCGTAGTGAGCAGTTCTTC. It is translated as CASRERGGRSEQFF.

V and J are TRBV18 and TRBJ2-1; D perhaps matches TRBD2 (5 bases). Trimming removed 6 bases from V and 3 bases from J, with 15 bases in between. CDR1 and CDR2 from the germline V gene are KGHSH and LQKENI. The CDR3 has 15 amino acids. The CDR3 DNA reads as TGTGCCAGCTCCCCCTCGGGGTACAACTACAATGAGCAGTTCTTC. As protein: CASSPSGYNYNEQFF.

This chain links TRBV14 with TRBJ2-3; D uncertain. V shed 1 base and J shed 7 bases, with 6 bases lying between them. Looked up from germline, CDR1 is SGHDN and CDR2 is FVKESK. The CDR3 is 12 residues long. CDR3 in DNA: TGTGCCAGCAGCCAAGGGGCTTATACGCAGTATTTT. It encodes CASSQGAYTQYF.